This T cell receptor beta chain was retrieved from a study of T cell responses to AZD1222 COVID-19 vaccine. Study conclusions and caveats: The donor cohort was predominantly white British with a female majority, and clonal diversity may have been underestimated.

Generated by immunoSEQ multiplex PCR, the TCRdb table keeps only in-frame clones and is missing some. The table lists some 130,000 clones, approximately 91% of them singletons, with approximately 2% in the top ten. About this clone: What it binds is unknown.

This clonotype originated in an adult who received the AZD1222 COVID-19 vaccine. Sequencing was performed on peripheral blood, taken 28 days after the second AZD1222 dose.

The CDR3 loop reads CASSYDVQGNSPLHF. The CDR3 DNA follows: TGTGCCAGCAGTTACGACGTCCAAGGGAATTCACCCCTCCACTTT. The chain couples TRBV6-5 to TRBJ1-6; D not resolved. Trimming stripped 2 bases from V and 7 bases from J, with 12 bases between. The CDR3 consists of 15 residues. Germline V gives CDR1 MNHEY, CDR2 SVGAGI.